The 16 T cell receptor beta chains listed next were all sequenced from one sample in a study of regulatory T cells in long-lasting Graves disease. Both iRepertoire HTBI primers and Arm-PCR of CDR3 regions were used to build the TCR beta libraries. TCRdb re-derived calls from the multiplex PCR reads in MiXCR, one entry per CDR3 protein. The data hold 300,000 to 350,000 distinct CDR3 sequences, with around a fifth observed a single time. Time point: persistent/refractory GD, antithyroid drugs over 5 years with positive TRAb. The TCR library was made from RNA that had been extracted from PBMCs in TRIzol. The sample consisted of peripheral blood mononuclear cells (PBMCs), taken when the disease was refractory, from a patient treated with antithyroid drugs. The source is a female donor with Graves disease.

At least ten counts were recorded for this clonotype. The chain joins TRBV24-1 to TRBJ1-5; possibly TRBD1 for D (5 bases). Germline loops: CDR1 KGHDR, CDR2 SFDVKD. V gave up 5 bases and J gave up 1 base, with 8 bases separating them. The CDR3 is 14 residues long. The CDR3 loop reads CATSGRGSNQPQHF. The CDR3, as DNA: TGTGCCACCAGTGGTAGGGGAAGCAATCAGCCCCAGCATTTT.

A word on this clonotype: The junction does not match germline at one end; this may be a read error. The rearrangement links TRBV28 to TRBJ1-2; unclear D gene. Germline lookup yields CDR1 MDHEN and CDR2 SYDVKM. This CDR3 region has 14 residues. The CDR3 reads CASSWARRNSGYTF. The CDR3 DNA is TGTGCCAGCAGTTGGGCCAGGAGGAACTCTGGCTACACCTTC.

This clonotype has at least ten counts. The chain carries TRBV7-3 and TRBJ1-1; possible D gene TRBD1, 6 bases. Germline assignment: CDR1 SGHTA and CDR2 FQGTGA. The length of the CDR3 is 13 residues. Trimming took 3 bases from V and 4 from J, leaving 9 bases between them. CDR3 bases: TGTGCCAGCAGCTTGGACAGTACCACTGAAGCTTTCTTT. This gives the protein CASSLDSTTEAFF. Full variable domain (rest looked up from reference TRBV7-3 and TRBJ1-1): GAGVSQTPSNKVTEKGKYVELRCDPISGHTALYWYRQSLGQGPEFLIYFQGTGAADDSGLPNDRFFAVRPEGSVSTLKIQRTERGDSAVYLCASSLDSTTEAFFGQGTRLTVV.

Remarks on this clonotype: The junction and the germline gene differ at one end; a read error may be behind it. This sequence joins TRBV5-6 and TRBJ2-3; tentatively, D is TRBD1 or TRBD2 (5 bases each). Germline CDR1 reads SGHDT; CDR2 reads YYEEEE. The CDR3 runs to 14 residues. CDR3 DNA: TGTGCCAGCAGCTTGGCAGGGAGCACAGATACGCTGTATTTT. It specifies CASSLAGSTDTLYF. Filled out from reference TRBV5-6 and TRBJ2-3, the complete variable domain reads DAGVTQSPTHLIKTRGQQVTLRCSPKSGHDTVSWYQQALGQGPQFIFQYYEEEERQRGNFPDRFSGHQFPNYSSELNVNALLLGDSALYLCASSLAGSTDTLYFGPGTRLTVL.

J is TRBJ2-3 and V is TRBV10-3, with TRBD2 matching over 12 bases. Germline V gives CDR1 ENHRY, CDR2 SYGVKD. The CDR3 contains 18 residues. Trimming took 6 bases from V and 6 from J; bases not matched to a gene: 16. CDR3 coding DNA: TGTGCCATCAGAACAAAGACTAGCGGGAGAACGGGGTATGATACGCAGTATTTT. As protein: CAIRTKTSGRTGYDTQYF.

This clonotype was detected many times. This chain links TRBV11-2 with TRBJ2-7, with D perhaps TRBD1 or TRBD2 (6 bases each). CDR1 SGHAT and CDR2 FQNNGV come from the germline V gene. Trimming took off 0 bases at V and 6 bases at J, with 12 bases between the two ends. This CDR3 is 14 amino acids long. CDR3 DNA sequence: TGTGCCAGCAGCTTAGAAGGGGGACTTGTCGAGCAGTACTTC. Its protein product is CASSLEGGLVEQYF.

The sample holds many counts of this clonotype. The chain recombines TRBV20-1 with TRBJ2-7; weak D call: TRBD1 (7 bases). Germline V gene sequence: CDR1 DFQATT, CDR2 SNEGSKA (reference sequence). The CDR3 is 15 amino acids. Trimming left V 2 bases short and J 7 bases short, with 21 bases between. For the CDR3, the DNA is TGCAGTGCTAGACGGTCGGGACTGAAACAGGGGGAGCAGTACTTC. This gives the protein CSARRSGLKQGEQYF.

The sample holds many counts of this clonotype. This rearrangement joins TRBV18 to TRBJ1-5; TRBD1 agrees at 12 bases. Germline loops: CDR1 KGHSH, CDR2 LQKENI. The CDR3 is 17 residues long. V lost 0 bases to trimming and J lost 6 bases; unmatched junction nucleotides: 6. The CDR3 is CASSPPSGTGGGQPQHF. Here the CDR3 DNA reads TGTGCCAGCTCACCACCCTCCGGGACAGGGGGCGGTCAGCCCCAGCATTTT. Complete variable domain (other parts from reference TRBV18 and TRBJ1-5): NAGVMQNPRHLVRRRGQEARLRCSPMKGHSHVYWYRQLPEEGLKFMVYLQKENIIDESGMPKERFSAEFPKEGPSILRIQQVVRGDSAAYFCASSPPSGTGGGQPQHFGDGTRLSIL.

The gene calls are TRBV6-5 and TRBJ2-7; TRBD1 agrees at 8 bases. V was clipped by 4 bases and J by 7 bases; unmatched bases: 6. Germline V CDR1 and CDR2: MNHEY, SVGAGI. The CDR3 covers 13 residues. CDR3 bases: TGTGCCAGCAGTTTGCAGGGGGCGGGGGAGCAGTACTTC. Translation gives CASSLQGAGEQYF.

The sample holds a few counts of this clonotype. The chain joins TRBV25-1 to TRBJ2-4; TRBD2 matches at 13 bases. The CDR3 covers 14 residues. Unmatched junction bases numbered 7, after V lost 2 bases and J lost 15 bases. Germline V gene lookup returns CDR1 MGHDK and CDR2 SYGVNS. CDR3 region: CASSERLAGGHLYF. DNA of the CDR3: TGTGCCAGCAGTGAACGACTAGCGGGGGGCCACCTGTACTTC.

The J gene is TRBJ1-3, the V gene TRBV19; no clear D gene. Germline assignment: CDR1 LNHDA and CDR2 SQIVND (reference sequence). The CDR3 runs to 13 residues. The ends were cut back, 6 bases at V and 0 bases at J, with 6 bases in the middle. The CDR3 coding sequence is TGTGCCAGTAGGATAAGCTCTGGAAACACCATATATTTT. It encodes CASRISSGNTIYF.

The V call is TRBV6-2 or TRBV6-3, the J call TRBJ2-7; maybe TRBD2 (6 bases). The CDR3 is made up of 17 amino acids. V was trimmed by 7 bases and J by 0 bases, leaving 22 bases between them. Germline values: CDR1 MNHEY, CDR2 SVGEGT. Here the CDR3 reads CASTETGAGLVSYEQYF. CDR3 nucleotide sequence: TGTGCCAGCACCGAAACAGGTGCGGGACTGGTCTCCTACGAGCAGTACTTC.

This clonotype has at least ten counts. The chain joins TRBV20-1 to TRBJ1-6; 9 bases are a match to TRBD1. After removal of 0 bases from V and 10 bases from J, the junction contained 10 bases not matched to a gene. CDR1 and CDR2 from the germline V gene are DFQATT and SNEGSKA (reference sequence). The CDR3 is 16 amino acids. CDR3 in amino acids: CSARDPGQGIGSPLHF. The CDR3 nucleotides read TGCAGTGCTAGAGACCCCGGACAGGGGATCGGGTCACCCCTCCACTTT.

This clonotype came up once. The chain is built from TRBV6-1 and TRBJ1-2, with TRBD1 matching 7 bases. This CDR3 region has 13 residues. Germline V gene sequence: CDR1 MNHNS, CDR2 SASEGT. V lost 6 bases, J lost 8 bases, and 9 bases stayed unmatched. CDR3 DNA sequence: TGTGCCAGCAGCCCGACAGGGAGTCAGGGCTACACCTTC. This translates into CASSPTGSQGYTF.

This clonotype was observed at least ten times. The CDR3: CASSYRGRHGYTF. Written as DNA, the CDR3 is TGTGCCAGCAGTTACAGGGGGCGGCATGGCTACACCTTC. The chain has TRBV28 and TRBJ1-2; 9 nucleotides line up with TRBD1. Germline V gene lookup returns CDR1 MDHEN and CDR2 SYDVKM. The CDR3 consists of 13 residues. The trim removed 4 bases at V and 6 bases at J, leaving 3 bases unmatched.

This clonotype was seen ten or more times. A junction end diverges from the germline sequence, so it may reflect a read error. This rearrangement joins TRBV11-2 to TRBJ1-2; the D gene is possibly TRBD1 (6 bases). The CDR3 length is 13 residues. Germline V CDR1 and CDR2: SGHAT, FQNNGV. The CDR3 sequence: CASSLDPSQGTNF. In nucleotides, the CDR3 is TGTGCCAGCAGCTTAGACCCTTCCCAGGGGACCAACTTC.